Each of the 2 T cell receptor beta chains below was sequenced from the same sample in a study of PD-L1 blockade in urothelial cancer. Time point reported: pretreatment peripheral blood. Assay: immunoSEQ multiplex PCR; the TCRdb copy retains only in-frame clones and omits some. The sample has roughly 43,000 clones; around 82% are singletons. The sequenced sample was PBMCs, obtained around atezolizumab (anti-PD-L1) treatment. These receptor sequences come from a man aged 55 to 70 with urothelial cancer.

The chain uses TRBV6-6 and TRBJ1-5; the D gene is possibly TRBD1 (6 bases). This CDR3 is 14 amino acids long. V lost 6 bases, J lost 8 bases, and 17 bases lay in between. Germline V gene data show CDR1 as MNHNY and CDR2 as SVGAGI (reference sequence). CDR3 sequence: CASSQDRLVEPQHF. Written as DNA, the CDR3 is TGTGCCAGCAGCCAAGACAGGTTAGTGGAGCCCCAGCATTTT.

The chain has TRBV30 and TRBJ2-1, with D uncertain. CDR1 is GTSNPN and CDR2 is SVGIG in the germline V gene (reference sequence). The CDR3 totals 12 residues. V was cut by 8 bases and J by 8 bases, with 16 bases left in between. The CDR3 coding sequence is TGTGCCACCGCCCCGGTCGGAGATGAGCAGTTCTTC. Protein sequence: CATAPVGDEQFF.